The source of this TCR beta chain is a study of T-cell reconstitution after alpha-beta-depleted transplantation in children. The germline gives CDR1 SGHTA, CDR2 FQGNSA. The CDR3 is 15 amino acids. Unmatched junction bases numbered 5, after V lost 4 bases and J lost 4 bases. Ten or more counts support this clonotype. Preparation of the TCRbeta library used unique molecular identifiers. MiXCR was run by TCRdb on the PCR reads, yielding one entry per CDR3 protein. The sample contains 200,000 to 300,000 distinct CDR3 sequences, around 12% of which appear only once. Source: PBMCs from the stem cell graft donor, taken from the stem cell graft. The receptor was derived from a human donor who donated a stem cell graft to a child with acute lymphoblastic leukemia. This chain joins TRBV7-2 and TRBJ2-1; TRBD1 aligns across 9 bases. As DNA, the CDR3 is TGTGCCAGCAGCTCATCCGGGACAGGGTACAATGAGCAGTTCTTC. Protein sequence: CASSSSGTGYNEQFF.